Detailed here is one T cell receptor (beta chain). This entry is derived from a study of shared clonotypes between healthy human individuals. Some clones are missing from TCRdb's copy, which holds only in-frame ones; the method was immunoSEQ multiplex PCR. The sample lists some 500,000 clones; about 96% were seen once. V was clipped by 1 base and J by 6 bases; unmatched bases: 8. The germline gives CDR1 SGHTA, CDR2 FQGNSA. This CDR3 contains 15 residues. This chain uses TRBV7-2 with TRBJ1-1; 7 nucleotides agree with TRBD1. This receptor was identified in a woman between 25 and 40 years old in good health. The material sequenced was naive CD4+ T cells sorted from blood. Subset specified: CD45RA+ positively selected. The CDR3 region has the DNA TGTGCCAGCAGCTTAGTAGGCTTTCAGGGGGCTGAAGCTTTCTTT. Translating gives CASSLVGFQGAEAFF.